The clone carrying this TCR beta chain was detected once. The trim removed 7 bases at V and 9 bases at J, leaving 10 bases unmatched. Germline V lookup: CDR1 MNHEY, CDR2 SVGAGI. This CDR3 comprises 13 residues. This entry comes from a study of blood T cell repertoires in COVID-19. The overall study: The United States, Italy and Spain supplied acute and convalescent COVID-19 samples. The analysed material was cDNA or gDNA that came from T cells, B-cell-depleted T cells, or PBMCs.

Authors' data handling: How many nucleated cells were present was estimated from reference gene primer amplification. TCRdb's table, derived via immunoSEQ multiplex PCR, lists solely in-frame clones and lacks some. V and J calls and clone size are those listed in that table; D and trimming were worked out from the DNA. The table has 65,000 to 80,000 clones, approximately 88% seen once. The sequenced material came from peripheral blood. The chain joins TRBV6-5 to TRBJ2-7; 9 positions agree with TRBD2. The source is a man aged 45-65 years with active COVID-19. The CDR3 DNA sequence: TGTGCCAGCATGGAGGGACTAGCTGGGTCGCAGTACTTC. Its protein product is CASMEGLAGSQYF.